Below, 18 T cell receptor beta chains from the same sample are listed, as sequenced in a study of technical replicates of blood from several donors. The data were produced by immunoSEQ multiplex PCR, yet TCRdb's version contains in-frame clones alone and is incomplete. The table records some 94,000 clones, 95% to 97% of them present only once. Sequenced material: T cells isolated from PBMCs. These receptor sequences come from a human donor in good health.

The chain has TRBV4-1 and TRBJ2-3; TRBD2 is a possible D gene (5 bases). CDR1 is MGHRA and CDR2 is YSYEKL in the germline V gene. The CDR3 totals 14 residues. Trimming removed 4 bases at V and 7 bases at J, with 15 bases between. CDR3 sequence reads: CASSLLGEVNTQYF. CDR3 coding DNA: TGCGCCAGCAGCCTCCTGGGAGAGGTAAATACGCAGTATTTT.

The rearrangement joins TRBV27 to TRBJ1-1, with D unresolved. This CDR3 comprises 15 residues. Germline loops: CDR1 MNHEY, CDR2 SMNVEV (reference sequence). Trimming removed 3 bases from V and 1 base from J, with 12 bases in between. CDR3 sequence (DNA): TGTGCCAGCAGTTTTGGTGCGGGAGCGAACACTGAAGCTTTCTTT. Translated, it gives CASSFGAGANTEAFF.

The CDR3 here is CASSVDGRGWEKLFF. The CDR3 DNA sequence: TGTGCCAGCAGCGTAGATGGCAGGGGTTGGGAAAAACTGTTTTTT. V is TRBV9 and J is TRBJ1-4; D is perhaps TRBD1 (6 bases). The CDR3 runs to 15 residues. Germline V CDR1 and CDR2: SGDLS, YYNGEE. V lost 0 bases, J lost 8 bases, and 14 bases lay in between.

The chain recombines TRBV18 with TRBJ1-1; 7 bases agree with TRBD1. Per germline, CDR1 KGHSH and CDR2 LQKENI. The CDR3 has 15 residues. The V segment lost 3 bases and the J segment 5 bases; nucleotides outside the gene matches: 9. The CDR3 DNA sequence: TGTGCCAGCTCACCCTTCCGACAGGGAGAGACTGAAGCTTTCTTT. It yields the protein CASSPFRQGETEAFF.

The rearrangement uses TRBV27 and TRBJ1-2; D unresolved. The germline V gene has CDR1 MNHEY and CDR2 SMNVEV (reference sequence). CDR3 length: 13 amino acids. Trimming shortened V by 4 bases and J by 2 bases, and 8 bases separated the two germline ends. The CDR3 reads CASSYLSNYGYTF. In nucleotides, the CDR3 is TGTGCCAGCAGTTATTTGTCGAACTATGGCTACACCTTC.

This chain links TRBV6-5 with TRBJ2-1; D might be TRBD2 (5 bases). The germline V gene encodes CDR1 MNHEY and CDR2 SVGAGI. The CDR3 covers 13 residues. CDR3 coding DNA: TGTTCAAGCAGCGGTTCTCCCTACAATGAGCAGTTCTTC. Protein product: CSSSGSPYNEQFF.

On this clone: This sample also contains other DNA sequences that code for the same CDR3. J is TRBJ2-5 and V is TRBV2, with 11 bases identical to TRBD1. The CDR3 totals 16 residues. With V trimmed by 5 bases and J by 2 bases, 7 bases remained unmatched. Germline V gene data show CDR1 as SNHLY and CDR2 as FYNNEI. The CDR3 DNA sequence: TGTGCCAGCAGTCTAGTCGGACAGGGGGCTCAAGAGACCCAGTACTTC. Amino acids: CASSLVGQGAQETQYF.

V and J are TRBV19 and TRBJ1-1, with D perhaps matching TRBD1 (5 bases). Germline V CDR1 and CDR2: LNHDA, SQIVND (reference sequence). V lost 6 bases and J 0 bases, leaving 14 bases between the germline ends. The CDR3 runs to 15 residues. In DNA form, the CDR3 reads TGTGCCAGTAGCAATAAGGGGTTAATGAACACTGAAGCTTTCTTT. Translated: CASSNKGLMNTEAFF.

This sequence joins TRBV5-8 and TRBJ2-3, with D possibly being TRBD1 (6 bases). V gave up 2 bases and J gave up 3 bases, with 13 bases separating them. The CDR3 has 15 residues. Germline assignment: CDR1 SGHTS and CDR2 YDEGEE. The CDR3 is CASSLTQGRTDTQYF. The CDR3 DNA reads TGTGCCAGCAGCTTAACTCAGGGGCGGACAGATACGCAGTATTTT.

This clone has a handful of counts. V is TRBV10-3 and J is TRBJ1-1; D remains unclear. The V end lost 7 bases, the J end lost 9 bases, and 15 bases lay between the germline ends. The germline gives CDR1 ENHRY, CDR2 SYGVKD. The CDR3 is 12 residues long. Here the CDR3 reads CAITYAAEQAFF. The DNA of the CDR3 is TGTGCCATCACATACGCGGCCGAGCAAGCTTTCTTT.

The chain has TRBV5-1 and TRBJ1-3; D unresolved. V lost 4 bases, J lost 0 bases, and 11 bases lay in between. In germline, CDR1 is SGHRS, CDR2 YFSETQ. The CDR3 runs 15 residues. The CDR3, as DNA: TGCGCCAGCAGCGCGGAGGGCATCTCTGGAAACACCATATATTTT. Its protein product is CASSAEGISGNTIYF.

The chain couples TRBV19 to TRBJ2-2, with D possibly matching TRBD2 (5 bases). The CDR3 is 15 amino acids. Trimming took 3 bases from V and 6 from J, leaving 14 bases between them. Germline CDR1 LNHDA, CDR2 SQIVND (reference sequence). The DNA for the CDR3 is TGTGCCAGTAGTATTGGGGATCTCGGGGCCGGGGAGCTGTTTTTT. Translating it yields CASSIGDLGAGELFF.

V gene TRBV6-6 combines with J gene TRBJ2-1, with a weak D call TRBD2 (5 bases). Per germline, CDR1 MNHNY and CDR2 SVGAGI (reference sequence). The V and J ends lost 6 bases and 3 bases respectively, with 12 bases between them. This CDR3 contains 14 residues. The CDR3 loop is CASRRGKDYNEQFF. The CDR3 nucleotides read TGTGCCAGCAGGCGAGGGAAGGACTACAATGAGCAGTTCTTC.

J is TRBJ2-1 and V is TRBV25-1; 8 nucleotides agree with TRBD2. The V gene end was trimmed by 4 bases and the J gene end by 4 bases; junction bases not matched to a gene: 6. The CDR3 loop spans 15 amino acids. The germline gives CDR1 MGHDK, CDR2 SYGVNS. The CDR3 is CASSVGSGNYNEQFF. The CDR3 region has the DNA TGTGCCAGCAGTGTTGGTAGCGGGAATTACAATGAGCAGTTCTTC.

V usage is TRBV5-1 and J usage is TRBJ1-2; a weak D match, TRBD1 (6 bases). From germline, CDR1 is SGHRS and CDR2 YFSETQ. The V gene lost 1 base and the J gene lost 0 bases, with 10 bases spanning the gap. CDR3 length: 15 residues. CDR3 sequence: CASSLTGNANYGYTF. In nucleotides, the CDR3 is TGCGCCAGCAGCTTGACAGGGAACGCTAACTATGGCTACACCTTC.

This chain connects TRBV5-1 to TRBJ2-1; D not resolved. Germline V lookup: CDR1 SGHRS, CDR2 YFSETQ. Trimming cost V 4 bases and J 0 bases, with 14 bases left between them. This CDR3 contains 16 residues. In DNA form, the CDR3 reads TGCGCCAGCAGCGGCTCGGGTCGAATCTCCTACAATGAGCAGTTCTTC. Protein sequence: CASSGSGRISYNEQFF.

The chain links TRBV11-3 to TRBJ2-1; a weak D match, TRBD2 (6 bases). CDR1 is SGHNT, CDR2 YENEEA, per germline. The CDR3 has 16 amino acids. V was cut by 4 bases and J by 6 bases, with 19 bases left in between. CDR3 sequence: CASSSSSGVVRNEQFF. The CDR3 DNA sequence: TGTGCCAGCAGCTCCTCCTCGGGAGTTGTTCGCAATGAGCAGTTCTTC.

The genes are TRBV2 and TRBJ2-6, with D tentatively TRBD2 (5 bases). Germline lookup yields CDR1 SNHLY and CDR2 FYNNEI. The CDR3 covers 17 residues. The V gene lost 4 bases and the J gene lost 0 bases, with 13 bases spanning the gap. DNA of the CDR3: TGTGCCAGCAGTGTTGATGGAGCGGCCTCTGGGGCCAACGTCCTGACTTTC. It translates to CASSVDGAASGANVLTF.